This T cell receptor beta chain is from a study of shared clonotypes between healthy human individuals. Comment on this clone: What it recognizes is unknown.

Profiled with immunoSEQ multiplex PCR; TCRdb holds only in-frame clones, not every one. The sample includes over a million clones, more than 95% of them seen just once. The study, taken as a whole, reports: Estimated richness values were generally larger in naive subsets than in memory subsets. The low donor count limited represented genetic and exposure-history diversity.

Input material: naive CD4+ T cells sorted from blood. As to subset: CD45RA+ positively selected. The TCR sequence derives from a man aged 25-40 years in good health.

Here the CDR3 reads CASSLSLRQGIENEQFF. CDR3 bases: TGTGCCAGCAGCTTATCCCTACGACAGGGGATTGAGAATGAGCAGTTCTTC. The rearrangement joins TRBV7-8 to TRBJ2-1; 8 bases are a match to TRBD1. CDR3 length equals 17 residues. Trimming took 2 bases from V and 7 from J; bases not matched to a gene: 13. Germline CDR1 and CDR2: SGHVS and FQNEAQ.